The rows below give T cell receptor beta chains drawn from one sample of a study of T cell repertoires in cytomegalovirus infection. Using its own MiXCR run on the reads, TCRdb lists one record per CDR3 protein. This sample has under 600,000 distinct CDR3 sequences, with approximately 17% found just once. What was sequenced was CD8+ T cells from PBMCs. These TCRs come from a human donor in good health (CMV status not recorded). Some clones in this sample may be carry-over from other donors' samples. CDR3s include the opening cysteine and the closing phenylalanine or tryptophan. D genes are given only for firm matches. The size entry is marked missing in some rows and otherwise reads once, few, many or a size class.

CDR3nt: TGCGCCAGCAGCCAAGGAATCCTCCAGGTGATAGAGACCCAGTACTTC
CDR3aa: CASSQGILQVIETQYF
d_gene: -
abundance: -
v_gene: TRBV4-1
j_gene: TRBJ2-5

CDR3nt: TGTGCCAGCAGCCTCGCTGGAACAGGTGCCTTCGGGAACACCGGGGAGCTGTTTTTT
CDR3aa: CASSLAGTGAFGNTGELFF
d_gene: -
abundance: -
v_gene: TRBV5-6
j_gene: TRBJ2-2

CDR3nt: TGTGCCACCAGCAGAGATCGGGGGGGAGGTTCACCCCTCCACTTT
CDR3aa: CATSRDRGGGSPLHF
d_gene: -
abundance: few
v_gene: TRBV15
j_gene: TRBJ1-6

CDR3nt: TGTGCCAGCAGCTTAAGGACGGAGAGCTCCTACAATGAGCAGTTCTTC
CDR3aa: CASSLRTESSYNEQFF
d_gene: -
abundance: -
v_gene: TRBV11-3
j_gene: TRBJ2-1

CDR3nt: TGCAGCTGTGGGGCAGGGTCTTCCCCTGGCTACACCTTC
CDR3aa: CSCGAGSSPGYTF
d_gene: -
abundance: few
v_gene: TRBV29-1
j_gene: TRBJ1-2

CDR3nt: TGTGCCAGCAGAGGGTCCAGGAATGAGCAGTTCTTC
CDR3aa: CASRGSRNEQFF
d_gene: -
abundance: many
v_gene: TRBV7-9
j_gene: TRBJ2-1

CDR3nt: TGCAGCGTTGTCTTCCTAGCGGGAGGGCCCTACAATGAGCAGTTCTTC
CDR3aa: CSVVFLAGGPYNEQFF
d_gene: TRBD2
abundance: -
v_gene: TRBV29-1
j_gene: TRBJ2-1

CDR3nt: TGTGCCAGCCATTACAGGGACGGCTACACCTTC
CDR3aa: CASHYRDGYTF
d_gene: -
abundance: few
v_gene: TRBV28
j_gene: TRBJ1-2

CDR3nt: TGTGCCAGCGGAGGGGACAGGGGGCCCTGGGAGACCCAGTACTTC
CDR3aa: CASGGDRGPWETQYF
d_gene: TRBD1
abundance: many
v_gene: TRBV27
j_gene: TRBJ2-5

CDR3nt: TGTGCCAGCAGTTTAGCCAGGGGGAGGACTGAAGCTTTCTTT
CDR3aa: CASSLARGRTEAFF
d_gene: TRBD1
abundance: -
v_gene: TRBV28
j_gene: TRBJ1-1

CDR3nt: TGTGCCAGCAGTGGGACTAGCGGGAGGGTCGGTGAGCAGTTCTTC
CDR3aa: CASSGTSGRVGEQFF
d_gene: TRBD2
abundance: few
v_gene: TRBV27
j_gene: TRBJ2-1

CDR3nt: TGTGCCAGCAGCGTATCCGGGCCTCAATACGAGCAGTACTTC
CDR3aa: CASSVSGPQYEQYF
d_gene: -
abundance: few
v_gene: TRBV5-4
j_gene: TRBJ2-7

CDR3nt: TGTGCCAGCAGCCCCTATGAGGGGGAGATGGACAATGAGCAGTTCTTC
CDR3aa: CASSPYEGEMDNEQFF
d_gene: -
abundance: many
v_gene: TRBV28
j_gene: TRBJ2-1

CDR3nt: TGCGCCAGCAGCCTCCGGGACAGGGGGATGGGAGAGCAGTACTTC
CDR3aa: CASSLRDRGMGEQYF
d_gene: TRBD1
abundance: few
v_gene: TRBV4-1
j_gene: TRBJ2-7

CDR3nt: TGTGCCAGCAGCCAGTACTCCTCCTACGAGCAGTACTTC
CDR3aa: CASSQYSSYEQYF
d_gene: -
abundance: many
v_gene: TRBV12-3/TRBV12-4
j_gene: TRBJ2-7

CDR3nt: TGTGCCAGCAGGACAGCGAGTAGAGCGACCCAGTACTTC
CDR3aa: CASRTASRATQYF
d_gene: -
abundance: many
v_gene: TRBV28
j_gene: TRBJ2-5

CDR3nt: TGTGCCAGCAGTGAACCGGCGGGGGGAGAGACCCAGTACTTC
CDR3aa: CASSEPAGGETQYF
d_gene: TRBD2
abundance: few
v_gene: TRBV2
j_gene: TRBJ2-5

CDR3nt: TGTGCCAGCACCCCTGGGGGAGTTGGCTACACCTTC
CDR3aa: CASTPGGVGYTF
d_gene: -
abundance: many
v_gene: TRBV6-1
j_gene: TRBJ1-2

CDR3nt: TGTGCCAGCAGTGACTGGGACTCGAGCTCCTACAATGAGCAGTTCTTC
CDR3aa: CASSDWDSSSYNEQFF
d_gene: -
abundance: many
v_gene: TRBV6-1
j_gene: TRBJ2-1

CDR3nt: TGTGCCAGCAGTGAACCGGAGGACAGAGCATATAGCAATCAGCCCCAGCATTTT
CDR3aa: CASSEPEDRAYSNQPQHF
d_gene: -
abundance: -
v_gene: TRBV2
j_gene: TRBJ1-5

CDR3nt: TGTGCCAGCAGAACCCGGGACAGCTACGAGCAGTACTTC
CDR3aa: CASRTRDSYEQYF
d_gene: TRBD1
abundance: many
v_gene: TRBV28
j_gene: TRBJ2-7

CDR3nt: TGTGCCAGCAGCACTTGGGACAGCACAGATACGCAGTATTTT
CDR3aa: CASSTWDSTDTQYF
d_gene: -
abundance: -
v_gene: TRBV9
j_gene: TRBJ2-3

CDR3nt: TGTGCCAGCAGCCTGGGGGGGGGAGCGGGCAATGAGCAGTTCTTC
CDR3aa: CASSLGGGAGNEQFF
d_gene: TRBD2
abundance: many
v_gene: TRBV7-8
j_gene: TRBJ2-1

CDR3nt: TGTGCCAGCAGCCCCCAAGATAATGGACAGGTTTTCCTCTACAATGAGCAGTTCTTC
CDR3aa: CASSPQDNGQVFLYNEQFF
d_gene: TRBD1
abundance: many
v_gene: TRBV4-2
j_gene: TRBJ2-1

CDR3nt: TGTGCCAGCAGTGAAGAGACCAACTATAATTCACCCCTCCACTTT
CDR3aa: CASSEETNYNSPLHF
d_gene: -
abundance: many
v_gene: TRBV6-1
j_gene: TRBJ1-6

CDR3nt: TGTGCCAGCAGTTCCCCTGTCAAGGGCCAAGAGACCCAGTACTTC
CDR3aa: CASSSPVKGQETQYF
d_gene: -
abundance: many
v_gene: TRBV28
j_gene: TRBJ2-5

CDR3nt: TGTGCCAGGACAGCTAACTATGGCTACACCTTC
CDR3aa: CARTANYGYTF
d_gene: -
abundance: many
v_gene: TRBV19
j_gene: TRBJ1-2

CDR3nt: TGTGCCAGCAGCTTAGTAGGGAAACACTACGAGCAGTACTTC
CDR3aa: CASSLVGKHYEQYF
d_gene: -
abundance: many
v_gene: TRBV7-9
j_gene: TRBJ2-7

CDR3nt: TGTGCCAGCAGCGTCGGGGGGGGAGGGGGCACAGATACGCAGTATTTT
CDR3aa: CASSVGGGGGTDTQYF
d_gene: TRBD2
abundance: once
v_gene: TRBV9
j_gene: TRBJ2-3

CDR3nt: TGTGCCAGCAACCACAGGTTCTACGGAAACACCATATATTTT
CDR3aa: CASNHRFYGNTIYF
d_gene: -
abundance: many
v_gene: TRBV12-3/TRBV12-4
j_gene: TRBJ1-3

CDR3nt: TGTGCCAGCAGCTTTGAGCGGGGGAAGGATTCGAACACCGGGGAGCTGTTTTTT
CDR3aa: CASSFERGKDSNTGELFF
d_gene: TRBD2
abundance: many
v_gene: TRBV7-8
j_gene: TRBJ2-2

CDR3nt: TGTGCCAGCAGCCAGGGGGGCAACACTGAAGCTTTCTTT
CDR3aa: CASSQGGNTEAFF
d_gene: TRBD1
abundance: many
v_gene: TRBV4-1
j_gene: TRBJ1-1